The rows below give T cell receptor beta chains drawn from one sample of a study of T cell repertoires in cytomegalovirus infection. TCRdb passed the reads through MiXCR, listing each CDR3 protein once. The profile shows 400,000 or so distinct CDR3 sequences, about a sixth of them singletons. The sequencing sample was made of PBMCs. The origin of the receptors is a human donor in good health (CMV status not recorded). Some clones in this sample may be carry-over from other donors' samples. Both conserved end residues are part of each CDR3. The order of the fields is D gene, V gene, J gene, clone size, CDR3 DNA, CDR3 protein. The D gene is left open where the match is weak. Only part of the rows carry a size: once, few, many, or a class if the clone is expanded.

d_call: TRBD1; v_call: TRBV11-1; j_call: TRBJ1-2; clone_size: -; cdr3_nt: TGTGCCAGCAGTCCCAAACAGGGGACTGTCTATGGCTACACCTTC; cdr3_aa: CASSPKQGTVYGYTF
d_call: -; v_call: TRBV20-1; j_call: TRBJ2-2; clone_size: few; cdr3_nt: TGCAGTGCTAGACAAGAAGGGAACACCGGGGAGCTGTTTTTT; cdr3_aa: CSARQEGNTGELFF
d_call: -; v_call: TRBV7-2; j_call: TRBJ1-6; clone_size: many; cdr3_nt: TGTGCCAGCAGCTTAACCCCCCCCGGATCCACAGTGGGTTCACCCCTCCACTTT; cdr3_aa: CASSLTPPGSTVGSPLHF
d_call: -; v_call: TRBV7-9; j_call: TRBJ2-1; clone_size: few; cdr3_nt: TGTGCCAGCAGCTTTTTAGGCTCGACTTCCTACAATGAGCAGTTCTTC; cdr3_aa: CASSFLGSTSYNEQFF
d_call: -; v_call: TRBV7-2; j_call: TRBJ2-7; clone_size: many; cdr3_nt: TGTGCCAGCAGCGCATATCTCGGCGAGCAGTACTTC; cdr3_aa: CASSAYLGEQYF
d_call: TRBD2; v_call: TRBV7-2; j_call: TRBJ2-1; clone_size: -; cdr3_nt: TGTGCCAGCAGCCCCGGTGGGAGCGGGAGAACCTACAATGAGCAGTTCTTC; cdr3_aa: CASSPGGSGRTYNEQFF
d_call: -; v_call: TRBV20-1; j_call: TRBJ2-6; clone_size: few; cdr3_nt: TGCAGTGCTAGAGATCCGGGCTCTGGGGCCAACGTCCTGACTTTC; cdr3_aa: CSARDPGSGANVLTF
d_call: TRBD2; v_call: TRBV20-1; j_call: TRBJ2-7; clone_size: -; cdr3_nt: TGCAGTGCTGTGGGACTAGCGACTCCCGAGCAGTACTTC; cdr3_aa: CSAVGLATPEQYF
d_call: -; v_call: TRBV30; j_call: TRBJ2-1; clone_size: few; cdr3_nt: TGTGCCTGTATTCGACAGTACAATGAGCAGTTCTTC; cdr3_aa: CACIRQYNEQFF
d_call: -; v_call: TRBV28; j_call: TRBJ2-6; clone_size: -; cdr3_nt: TGTGCCTCGACCCGGGATGCCTCTGGGGCCAACGTCCTGACTTTC; cdr3_aa: CASTRDASGANVLTF
d_call: TRBD1; v_call: TRBV29-1; j_call: TRBJ1-1; clone_size: -; cdr3_nt: TGCAGCGCTGTGACAGGGGTATACACTGAAGCTTGCTTT; cdr3_aa: CSAVTGVYTEACF
d_call: TRBD2; v_call: TRBV7-2; j_call: TRBJ2-1; clone_size: many; cdr3_nt: TGTGCCAGCAGCTTAGCGGGGACTAGCGGCTCCAATGAGCAGTTCTTC; cdr3_aa: CASSLAGTSGSNEQFF
d_call: -; v_call: TRBV4-1; j_call: TRBJ1-2; clone_size: -; cdr3_nt: TGCGCCAGCAGCCAAGCCGACCGGGAGGGCTATGGCTACACCTTC; cdr3_aa: CASSQADREGYGYTF
d_call: TRBD1; v_call: TRBV29-1; j_call: TRBJ2-1; clone_size: -; cdr3_nt: TGCAGCGCAAGGGGCGGACAGGGCGGCAATGAGCAGTTCTTC; cdr3_aa: CSARGGQGGNEQFF
d_call: -; v_call: TRBV12-3/TRBV12-4; j_call: TRBJ2-5; clone_size: few; cdr3_nt: TGTGCCAGCAGTTTAACCGAGCAAGAGACCCAGTACTTC; cdr3_aa: CASSLTEQETQYF
d_call: -; v_call: TRBV6-6; j_call: TRBJ2-7; clone_size: -; cdr3_nt: TGTGCCAGCACAGGGAGGTCGGTGGGCTACGAGCAGTACTTC; cdr3_aa: CASTGRSVGYEQYF
d_call: -; v_call: TRBV7-2; j_call: TRBJ1-2; clone_size: many; cdr3_nt: TGTGCCAGCCAGGCGGATTTGGGGGAATATGGCTACACCTTC; cdr3_aa: CASQADLGEYGYTF
d_call: -; v_call: TRBV7-8; j_call: TRBJ2-7; clone_size: -; cdr3_nt: TGTGCCAGCAGCTTAGTGGGAAACCCCCCCTACGAGCAGTACTTC; cdr3_aa: CASSLVGNPPYEQYF
d_call: TRBD2; v_call: TRBV27; j_call: TRBJ2-1; clone_size: once; cdr3_nt: TGTGCCAGCAACGGGGGAGGGAACTTTGCGGAGCAGTTCTTC; cdr3_aa: CASNGGGNFAEQFF
d_call: TRBD2; v_call: TRBV7-2; j_call: TRBJ2-7; clone_size: few; cdr3_nt: TGTGCCAGCAGCAACCAGCCGACCGGGAGGGCCGAGCAGTACTTC; cdr3_aa: CASSNQPTGRAEQYF
d_call: TRBD2; v_call: TRBV12-3/TRBV12-4; j_call: TRBJ2-7; clone_size: -; cdr3_nt: TGTGCCAGCAGTTTGTCTAGCGGGAGGGCCATTTCCCACGAGCAGTACTTC; cdr3_aa: CASSLSSGRAISHEQYF
d_call: TRBD2; v_call: TRBV5-6; j_call: TRBJ2-1; clone_size: few; cdr3_nt: TGTGCCAGCAGCTTGCGGCTAGCGGTAAACAATGAGCAGTTCTTC; cdr3_aa: CASSLRLAVNNEQFF
d_call: -; v_call: TRBV6-5; j_call: TRBJ2-2; clone_size: few; cdr3_nt: TGTGCCAGCAGTTACGTCGCCACCGGGGAGCTGTTTTTT; cdr3_aa: CASSYVATGELFF
d_call: -; v_call: TRBV4-2; j_call: TRBJ1-2; clone_size: -; cdr3_nt: TGTGCCAGCAGCCAAGATTACCAGGAAAACTATGGCTACACCTTC; cdr3_aa: CASSQDYQENYGYTF
d_call: -; v_call: TRBV11-1; j_call: TRBJ1-2; clone_size: many; cdr3_nt: TGTGCCAGCAGCCCTCGGACAGTTGGGGATGGCTACACCTTC; cdr3_aa: CASSPRTVGDGYTF
d_call: -; v_call: TRBV12-3/TRBV12-4; j_call: TRBJ2-7; clone_size: many; cdr3_nt: TGTGCCAGCAGTCGAACAGGGACCTACGAGCAGTACTTC; cdr3_aa: CASSRTGTYEQYF
d_call: -; v_call: TRBV5-1; j_call: TRBJ1-1; clone_size: few; cdr3_nt: TGCGCCAGCAGCGTCGCGGTGGGGCTCGACACTGAAGCTTTCTTT; cdr3_aa: CASSVAVGLDTEAFF
d_call: -; v_call: TRBV12-3/TRBV12-4; j_call: TRBJ1-3; clone_size: -; cdr3_nt: TGTGCCAGCACCCTGACCGCTGGAAACACCATATATTTT; cdr3_aa: CASTLTAGNTIYF
d_call: -; v_call: TRBV20-1; j_call: TRBJ1-1; clone_size: -; cdr3_nt: TGCAGTGCTAAACAGGGAGGAGACACTGAAGCTTTCTTT; cdr3_aa: CSAKQGGDTEAFF
d_call: TRBD2; v_call: TRBV7-8; j_call: TRBJ2-1; clone_size: few; cdr3_nt: TGTGCCAGCAGCTTAGCGCAAGGACTAGCGGGGGTACAGTTCTTC; cdr3_aa: CASSLAQGLAGVQFF
d_call: TRBD2; v_call: TRBV30; j_call: TRBJ2-3; clone_size: few; cdr3_nt: TGTGCCTGGACCCCGACTAGCGGTAGCACAGATACGCAGTATTTT; cdr3_aa: CAWTPTSGSTDTQYF
d_call: TRBD1; v_call: TRBV27; j_call: TRBJ2-5; clone_size: -; cdr3_nt: TGTGCCAGCAGTTTAAGGCAGGGGGCGGTCGAGACCCAGTACTTC; cdr3_aa: CASSLRQGAVETQYF
d_call: -; v_call: TRBV10-3; j_call: TRBJ1-1; clone_size: -; cdr3_nt: TGTGCCATCAGCGAGGGACAAAACACTGAAGCTTTCTTT; cdr3_aa: CAISEGQNTEAFF
d_call: -; v_call: TRBV18; j_call: TRBJ1-1; clone_size: -; cdr3_nt: TGTGCCAGCTCCCAACAGGGCACGATGAACACTGAAGCTTTCTTT; cdr3_aa: CASSQQGTMNTEAFF
d_call: -; v_call: TRBV12-3/TRBV12-4; j_call: TRBJ1-1; clone_size: -; cdr3_nt: TGTGCCAGCAGTTTTCTCCCGTTTGAAGCTTTCTTT; cdr3_aa: CASSFLPFEAFF
d_call: -; v_call: TRBV3-1; j_call: TRBJ2-1; clone_size: few; cdr3_nt: TGTGCCAGCAGCCAAGTAGGTCACAGGAGCTCCTACAATGAGCAGTTCTTC; cdr3_aa: CASSQVGHRSSYNEQFF
d_call: -; v_call: TRBV6-8; j_call: TRBJ2-1; clone_size: few; cdr3_nt: TGTGCCAGCAGTTCTAACGGACCCAATGAGCAGTTCTTC; cdr3_aa: CASSSNGPNEQFF
d_call: -; v_call: TRBV20-1; j_call: TRBJ2-5; clone_size: -; cdr3_nt: TGCAGTGCTCACAAAGACCCGATGGCAGAGACCCAGTACTTC; cdr3_aa: CSAHKDPMAETQYF
d_call: TRBD1; v_call: TRBV10-3; j_call: TRBJ1-2; clone_size: many; cdr3_nt: TGTGCCATCAGTCCCGGACAGGGCTGGGCCTTTGATGGCTACACCTTC; cdr3_aa: CAISPGQGWAFDGYTF
d_call: -; v_call: TRBV19; j_call: TRBJ2-5; clone_size: -; cdr3_nt: TGTGCCTTAGACGTAGAGCGAGGGTACCAAGAGACCCAGTACTTC; cdr3_aa: CALDVERGYQETQYF
d_call: -; v_call: TRBV7-9; j_call: TRBJ1-2; clone_size: many; cdr3_nt: TGTGCCAGCAGCTTAGGGGGAGCGATCGGAAACTATGGCTACACCTTC; cdr3_aa: CASSLGGAIGNYGYTF
d_call: TRBD2; v_call: TRBV20-1; j_call: TRBJ2-3; clone_size: -; cdr3_nt: TGCAGTGCTAGAGTACGGGAGGAAGGAGATACGCAGTATTTT; cdr3_aa: CSARVREEGDTQYF
d_call: TRBD2; v_call: TRBV5-4; j_call: TRBJ2-2; clone_size: -; cdr3_nt: TGTGCCAGCAGCCCCGGGGGGGGGTCGAACATCGGGGAGCTGTTTTTT; cdr3_aa: CASSPGGGSNIGELFF
d_call: -; v_call: TRBV14; j_call: TRBJ1-2; clone_size: -; cdr3_nt: TGTGCCAGCAGCCAAGATCTAGGGAAGAACTATGGCTACACCTTC; cdr3_aa: CASSQDLGKNYGYTF
d_call: TRBD1; v_call: TRBV11-2; j_call: TRBJ1-1; clone_size: many; cdr3_nt: TGTGCCAGCAGCTTATCGGGACAGGTGAACACTGAAGCTTTCTTT; cdr3_aa: CASSLSGQVNTEAFF